The 10 T cell receptor beta chains below all came from one sample that was sequenced in a study of blood T cell repertoires in COVID-19. Clones were sequenced by immunoSEQ multiplex PCR, and TCRdb holds only the in-frame ones, with some missing. The table lists around 220,000 clones, roughly 87% of them singletons, with nearly 6.5% in the top ten. The sequenced sample was PBMCs or T cells enriched from blood (not recorded which). These receptors were obtained from a woman in her 30s with acute COVID-19.

The genes are TRBV15 and TRBJ2-1; 7 nucleotides agree with TRBD2. CDR3 length equals 20 residues. V shed 0 bases and J 7 bases; nucleotides not matched to a gene: 21. Germline CDR1 and CDR2: LNHNV and YYDKDF (reference sequence). The CDR3 DNA reads TGTGCCACCAGCAGAGAGAGGGTGGAGGGGCCTCAAGGGACTATGAATGAGCAGTTCTTC. Its protein product is CATSRERVEGPQGTMNEQFF.

The chain employs TRBV13 and TRBJ2-2; no clear D gene. Deletions cut 1 base from V and 11 bases from J, with 8 bases between. This CDR3 is built from 12 residues. The germline V gene encodes CDR1 PRHDT and CDR2 FYEKMQ (reference sequence). CDR3 bases: TGTGCCAGCAGCTTAGCTGGGCGCGAGCTGTTTTTT. This codes for CASSLAGRELFF.

The V gene is TRBV6-5, the J gene TRBJ2-7, with D maybe TRBD2 (5 bases). Trimming took 6 bases from V and 11 from J, leaving 23 bases between them. This CDR3 contains 14 residues. Per germline, CDR1 MNHEY and CDR2 SVGAGI. Here the CDR3 DNA reads TGTGCCAGCAGCGGGATAGGTCAGCTACGTTTAAAGTACTTC. Translating it yields CASSGIGQLRLKYF.

This clone was counted a few times. CDR3 amino acids: CASSLSTINTEAFF. CDR3 sequence (DNA): TGTGCCAGCAGTTTATCCACAATTAACACTGAAGCTTTCTTT. The V gene is TRBV27, the J gene TRBJ1-1, with D unresolved. CDR1 and CDR2 from the germline V gene are MNHEY and SMNVEV (reference sequence). This CDR3 is 14 amino acids long. Between the trimmed V and J ends, which lost 0 bases and 2 bases, there was a span of 7 bases.

This CDR3 is CAWTQIRGGSYGYTF. The CDR3 DNA follows: TGTGCCTGGACGCAAATCCGAGGGGGCAGCTATGGCTACACCTTC. The genes are TRBV30 and TRBJ1-2, with 7 nucleotides matching TRBD1. Looked up from germline, CDR1 is GTSNPN and CDR2 is SVGIG (reference sequence). J lost 4 bases, V lost 4 bases, and 12 bases had no gene match. This CDR3 is built from 15 residues.

J is TRBJ2-1 and V is TRBV7-8, with a tentative D call TRBD2 (6 bases). The CDR3 is 13 residues long. The ends were cut back, 8 bases at V and 8 bases at J, with 16 bases in the middle. CDR1 and CDR2 from the germline V gene are SGHVS and FQNEAQ. The CDR3: CASRLGGDDEQFF. CDR3 coding DNA: TGTGCCAGCCGTCTCGGCGGGGACGATGAGCAGTTCTTC.

The chain joins TRBV6-1 to TRBJ2-1; 8 bases line up with TRBD2. The CDR3 sequence is 15 residues long. With 3 bases clipped from V and 6 bases from J, the junction kept 7 bases outside the gene matches. Germline CDR1 MNHNS, CDR2 SASEGT. The CDR3 DNA follows: TGTGCCAGCAGTGATGCGGTAGCGGGGTTCAATGAGCAGTTCTTC. Translating it yields CASSDAVAGFNEQFF.

The rearrangement joins TRBV13 to TRBJ1-1; TRBD1 matches at 7 bases. The CDR3 runs to 14 residues. With 6 bases clipped from V and 7 bases from J, the junction kept 11 bases outside the gene matches. CDR1 and CDR2 (germline): PRHDT, FYEKMQ (reference sequence). The chain's CDR3 is CASRSGQVIGEAFF. In DNA, the CDR3 is TGTGCCAGCAGATCAGGACAGGTCATCGGTGAAGCTTTCTTT.

This chain connects TRBV6-2 or TRBV6-3 to TRBJ1-5; TRBD1 aligns across 8 bases. In germline, CDR1 is MNHEY, CDR2 SVGEGT. The ends lost 2 bases at V and 1 base at J; junction bases unmatched: 13. The CDR3 length is 19 residues. The CDR3 DNA reads TGTGCCAGCAGTTACACCCCATCAGAGACAGGGGTGAGCAATCAGCCCCAGCATTTT. This translates into CASSYTPSETGVSNQPQHF.

This chain links TRBV6-6 with TRBJ2-3, with D perhaps matching TRBD1 (6 bases). Trimming pared 5 bases from V and 0 bases from J, leaving 12 bases between. CDR3 length equals 15 residues. The germline V gene has CDR1 MNHNY and CDR2 SVGAGI (reference sequence). Here the CDR3 reads CASSSGQSSTDTQYF. The CDR3 DNA sequence: TGTGCCAGCAGTAGTGGACAGAGTAGCACAGATACGCAGTATTTT.